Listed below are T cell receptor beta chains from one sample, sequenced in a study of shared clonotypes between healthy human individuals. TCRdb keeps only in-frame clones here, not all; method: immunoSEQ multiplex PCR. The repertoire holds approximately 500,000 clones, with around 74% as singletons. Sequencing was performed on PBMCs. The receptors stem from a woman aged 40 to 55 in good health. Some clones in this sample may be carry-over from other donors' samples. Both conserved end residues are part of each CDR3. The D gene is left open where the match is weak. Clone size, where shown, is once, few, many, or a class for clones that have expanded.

CDR3 protein: CASSLQGLVTGELFF
CDR3 DNA: TGTGCCAGCAGCTTGCAGGGGCTGGTTACCGGGGAGCTGTTTTTT
D gene: -
J gene: TRBJ2-2
V gene: TRBV5-8
clone size: -

CDR3 protein: CASSMQANTGELFF
CDR3 DNA: TGTGCCAGTAGTATGCAGGCGAACACCGGGGAGCTGTTTTTT
D gene: -
J gene: TRBJ2-2
V gene: TRBV19
clone size: -

CDR3 protein: CASSPLASFYEQYF
CDR3 DNA: TGTGCCAGCAGTCCCTTAGCCTCATTCTACGAGCAGTACTTC
D gene: -
J gene: TRBJ2-7
V gene: TRBV6-6
clone size: -

CDR3 protein: CASSLTPTITQYF
CDR3 DNA: TGTGCCAGCAGTTTAACCCCGACCATAACGCAGTATTTT
D gene: -
J gene: TRBJ2-3
V gene: TRBV27
clone size: -

CDR3 protein: CASSSQGLNTEAFF
CDR3 DNA: TGTGCCAGCAGCTCCCAGGGACTGAACACTGAAGCTTTCTTT
D gene: -
J gene: TRBJ1-1
V gene: TRBV7-3
clone size: few

CDR3 protein: CASSTGLTGELFF
CDR3 DNA: TGTGCCAGCAGCACGGGACTCACCGGGGAGCTGTTTTTT
D gene: -
J gene: TRBJ2-2
V gene: TRBV7-9
clone size: -

CDR3 protein: CASSGSVLSYNEQFF
CDR3 DNA: TGTGCCAGCAGCGGAAGCGTCCTCTCCTACAATGAGCAGTTCTTC
D gene: -
J gene: TRBJ2-1
V gene: TRBV5-4
clone size: once

CDR3 protein: CASSQDRGGRGEKLFF
CDR3 DNA: TGCGCCAGCAGCCAAGACAGGGGGGGGCGAGGTGAAAAACTGTTTTTT
D gene: TRBD1
J gene: TRBJ1-4
V gene: TRBV4-1
clone size: -

CDR3 protein: CASSNEQETQYF
CDR3 DNA: TGCGCCAGCAGTAACGAACAAGAGACCCAGTACTTC
D gene: -
J gene: TRBJ2-5
V gene: TRBV5-1
clone size: once

CDR3 protein: CASKRDRAPYNEQFF
CDR3 DNA: TGTGCCAGCAAAAGGGACAGGGCACCCTACAATGAGCAGTTCTTC
D gene: TRBD1
J gene: TRBJ2-1
V gene: TRBV27
clone size: -

CDR3 protein: CASSDRDEQYF
CDR3 DNA: TGTGCCAGTAGCGACAGGGACGAGCAGTACTTC
D gene: TRBD1
J gene: TRBJ2-7
V gene: TRBV19
clone size: -

CDR3 protein: CASSARDIEQFF
CDR3 DNA: TGTGCCAGCAGTGCCCGGGACATTGAGCAGTTCTTC
D gene: -
J gene: TRBJ2-1
V gene: TRBV25-1
clone size: -

CDR3 protein: CASSWTAGATNEKLFF
CDR3 DNA: TGCGCCAGCAGCTGGACAGCGGGGGCCACTAATGAAAAACTGTTTTTT
D gene: -
J gene: TRBJ1-4
V gene: TRBV5-1
clone size: once

CDR3 protein: CASSVGASYNEQFF
CDR3 DNA: TGTGCCAGCAGCGTAGGGGCCTCCTACAATGAGCAGTTCTTC
D gene: -
J gene: TRBJ2-1
V gene: TRBV9
clone size: -

CDR3 protein: CASRGTSGSSGELFF
CDR3 DNA: TGTGCCAGCAGAGGGACTAGCGGGAGTTCCGGGGAGCTGTTTTTT
D gene: TRBD2
J gene: TRBJ2-2
V gene: TRBV9
clone size: many

CDR3 protein: CASSLAEAASTDTQYF
CDR3 DNA: TGCGCCAGCAGCTTGGCCGAGGCCGCTAGCACAGATACGCAGTATTTT
D gene: -
J gene: TRBJ2-3
V gene: TRBV5-1
clone size: -

CDR3 protein: CASSPPSVREPDFF
CDR3 DNA: TGTGCCAGCAGCCCGCCTTCTGTGCGGGAGCCTGATTTCTTC
D gene: TRBD2
J gene: TRBJ2-1
V gene: TRBV4-2
clone size: -

CDR3 protein: CASSESEPGLADEQYF
CDR3 DNA: TGCGCCAGCAGTGAGTCCGAACCGGGACTAGCGGACGAGCAGTACTTC
D gene: TRBD2
J gene: TRBJ2-7
V gene: TRBV10-2
clone size: -

CDR3 protein: CSVEETASTDTQYF
CDR3 DNA: TGCAGCGTGGAGGAGACAGCGAGCACAGATACGCAGTATTTT
D gene: -
J gene: TRBJ2-3
V gene: TRBV29-1
clone size: -

CDR3 protein: CASSLSSMGDNEQFF
CDR3 DNA: TGTGCCAGCAGCTTGAGTTCTATGGGAGACAATGAGCAGTTCTTC
D gene: -
J gene: TRBJ2-1
V gene: TRBV5-4
clone size: few

CDR3 protein: CASSHLGDTQYF
CDR3 DNA: TGCGCCAGCAGCCACCTGGGGGATACGCAGTATTTT
D gene: -
J gene: TRBJ2-3
V gene: TRBV4-3
clone size: -

CDR3 protein: CASSPGPHNEQFF
CDR3 DNA: TGTGCCAGCAGCCCAGGGCCTCACAATGAGCAGTTCTTC
D gene: -
J gene: TRBJ2-1
V gene: TRBV9
clone size: -

CDR3 protein: CASSEAAGQGNYGYTF
CDR3 DNA: TGTGCCAGCAGTGAAGCAGCTGGACAGGGGAACTATGGCTACACCTTC
D gene: TRBD1
J gene: TRBJ1-2
V gene: TRBV6-1
clone size: -

CDR3 protein: CATHRDRSNNEQFF
CDR3 DNA: TGTGCCACCCACCGGGACAGGTCCAACAATGAGCAGTTCTTC
D gene: TRBD1
J gene: TRBJ2-1
V gene: TRBV27
clone size: -

CDR3 protein: CASSLARVQETQYF
CDR3 DNA: TGTGCCAGCAGCTTAGCGCGGGTACAAGAGACCCAGTACTTC
D gene: -
J gene: TRBJ2-5
V gene: TRBV7-2
clone size: -

CDR3 protein: CASREGTGAYEQYF
CDR3 DNA: TGTGCCAGCAGAGAGGGGACAGGGGCCTACGAGCAGTACTTC
D gene: TRBD1
J gene: TRBJ2-7
V gene: TRBV6-5
clone size: few

CDR3 protein: CASSLGADTQYF
CDR3 DNA: TGTGCCAGCAGCTTAGGGGCAGATACGCAGTATTTT
D gene: -
J gene: TRBJ2-3
V gene: TRBV7-2
clone size: few

CDR3 protein: CASSPGLAGGPQQYF
CDR3 DNA: TGTGCCAGCAGCCCGGGACTAGCGGGAGGGCCCCAGCAGTACTTC
D gene: TRBD2
J gene: TRBJ2-7
V gene: TRBV7-9
clone size: few

CDR3 protein: CASSLVGGGDQYF
CDR3 DNA: TGTGCCAGCAGCTTGGTCGGCGGGGGGGACCAGTACTTC
D gene: TRBD2
J gene: TRBJ2-5
V gene: TRBV5-8
clone size: -

CDR3 protein: CASSAQGGETQYF
CDR3 DNA: TGTGCCAGCAGCGCCCAGGGCGGGGAGACCCAGTACTTC
D gene: -
J gene: TRBJ2-5
V gene: TRBV9
clone size: many

CDR3 protein: CAISAGPDSYEQYF
CDR3 DNA: TGTGCCATCAGCGCGGGACCCGACTCCTACGAGCAGTACTTC
D gene: -
J gene: TRBJ2-7
V gene: TRBV10-3
clone size: -

CDR3 protein: CAISEKIAGNQPQHF
CDR3 DNA: TGTGCCATCAGTGAGAAGATCGCTGGCAATCAGCCCCAGCATTTT
D gene: -
J gene: TRBJ1-5
V gene: TRBV10-3
clone size: -

CDR3 protein: CASSEISRVLARDTEAFF
CDR3 DNA: TGTGCCAGCAGTGAAATCTCCAGGGTTTTAGCTCGGGACACTGAAGCTTTCTTT
D gene: -
J gene: TRBJ1-1
V gene: TRBV6-1
clone size: many

CDR3 protein: CASSLGSGQRSTQPQHF
CDR3 DNA: TGTGCCAGCAGCTTAGGATCAGGACAGCGGAGTACTCAGCCCCAGCATTTT
D gene: -
J gene: TRBJ1-5
V gene: TRBV7-8
clone size: -

CDR3 protein: CASSEVTGRPQHF
CDR3 DNA: TGTGCCAGCAGTGAAGTGACGGGAAGGCCCCAGCATTTT
D gene: -
J gene: TRBJ1-5
V gene: TRBV2
clone size: -

CDR3 protein: CAWVGQGRERSTQYF
CDR3 DNA: TGTGCCTGGGTAGGCCAGGGACGGGAGAGGAGTACGCAGTATTTT
D gene: -
J gene: TRBJ2-3
V gene: TRBV30
clone size: -

CDR3 protein: CASSLVPGALRSQETQYF
CDR3 DNA: TGTGCCAGCAGCTTAGTTCCGGGGGCTTTGCGGAGCCAAGAGACCCAGTACTTC
D gene: -
J gene: TRBJ2-5
V gene: TRBV7-8
clone size: -

CDR3 protein: CASSPRTGGNEQFF
CDR3 DNA: TGTGCCAGCTCACCTCGGACAGGGGGCAATGAGCAGTTCTTC
D gene: TRBD1
J gene: TRBJ2-1
V gene: TRBV18
clone size: -

CDR3 protein: CASRDQGQSETQYF
CDR3 DNA: TGCGCCAGCAGAGATCAGGGTCAATCGGAGACCCAGTACTTC
D gene: -
J gene: TRBJ2-5
V gene: TRBV5-1
clone size: -

CDR3 protein: CASSLAWTGRGAEAFF
CDR3 DNA: TGTGCCAGCAGCTTGGCCTGGACAGGGCGGGGGGCTGAAGCTTTCTTT
D gene: TRBD1
J gene: TRBJ1-1
V gene: TRBV7-9
clone size: -

CDR3 protein: CAISTHGDSGYTF
CDR3 DNA: TGTGCCATCAGTACCCACGGGGACAGCGGGTACACCTTC
D gene: TRBD1
J gene: TRBJ1-2
V gene: TRBV10-3
clone size: -

CDR3 protein: CASSPSGSAKNIQYF
CDR3 DNA: TGTGCCAGCTCACCTAGCGGGAGTGCCAAAAACATTCAGTACTTC
D gene: TRBD2
J gene: TRBJ2-4
V gene: TRBV18
clone size: -

CDR3 protein: CASRNKGGLYGYGYTF
CDR3 DNA: TGTGCCAGCAGAAACAAAGGGGGCCTCTACGGTTATGGCTACACCTTC
D gene: TRBD1
J gene: TRBJ1-2
V gene: TRBV11-2
clone size: -

CDR3 protein: CAIRGGPRPDTQYF
CDR3 DNA: TGTGCCATCCGAGGGGGGCCTCGACCAGATACGCAGTATTTT
D gene: -
J gene: TRBJ2-3
V gene: TRBV28
clone size: -

CDR3 protein: CASSPTGVDTEAFF
CDR3 DNA: TGTGCCAGTAGCCCGACAGGGGTGGACACTGAAGCTTTCTTT
D gene: TRBD1
J gene: TRBJ1-1
V gene: TRBV19
clone size: -

CDR3 protein: CASSPVVGLAQETQYF
CDR3 DNA: TGTGCCAGCTCACCGGTTGTTGGGCTCGCCCAAGAGACCCAGTACTTC
D gene: -
J gene: TRBJ2-5
V gene: TRBV18
clone size: -

CDR3 protein: CASSLLGTANTGELFF
CDR3 DNA: TGCGCCAGCAGCTTGCTCGGGACAGCGAACACCGGGGAGCTGTTTTTT
D gene: TRBD1
J gene: TRBJ2-2
V gene: TRBV5-1
clone size: -

CDR3 protein: CASSFWQNTEAFF
CDR3 DNA: TGTGCCAGCAGCTTTTGGCAGAACACTGAAGCTTTCTTT
D gene: -
J gene: TRBJ1-1
V gene: TRBV7-2
clone size: -

CDR3 protein: CASRSGTSGIRAGELFF
CDR3 DNA: TGTGCCAGCAGATCCGGGACTAGCGGGATCAGGGCCGGGGAGCTGTTTTTT
D gene: TRBD2
J gene: TRBJ2-2
V gene: TRBV5-4
clone size: -

CDR3 protein: CSVVAQSYNEQFF
CDR3 DNA: TGCAGCGTTGTAGCGCAGTCCTACAATGAGCAGTTCTTC
D gene: -
J gene: TRBJ2-1
V gene: TRBV29-1
clone size: -

CDR3 protein: CASSLVGNTDTQYF
CDR3 DNA: TGTGCCAGCAGCTTGGTAGGAAACACAGATACGCAGTATTTT
D gene: -
J gene: TRBJ2-3
V gene: TRBV11-2
clone size: once

CDR3 protein: CASSLGGGYNEQFF
CDR3 DNA: TGTGCCAGCAGCTTAGGCGGGGGGTACAATGAGCAGTTCTTC
D gene: TRBD2
J gene: TRBJ2-1
V gene: TRBV7-3
clone size: once

CDR3 protein: CASSPPTTSGSVYEQYF
CDR3 DNA: TGCGCCAGCAGTCCACCAACCACTAGCGGGAGTGTCTACGAGCAGTACTTC
D gene: TRBD2
J gene: TRBJ2-7
V gene: TRBV23-1
clone size: once

CDR3 protein: CAWSDRGGFF
CDR3 DNA: TGTGCCTGGAGCGACAGGGGCGGTTTCTTT
D gene: TRBD1
J gene: TRBJ1-1
V gene: TRBV30
clone size: -

CDR3 protein: CASLTTVTGATEAFF
CDR3 DNA: TGTGCCAGCCTAACGACAGTGACAGGGGCCACTGAAGCTTTCTTT
D gene: TRBD1
J gene: TRBJ1-1
V gene: TRBV18
clone size: -

CDR3 protein: CASSPGQRNTEAFF
CDR3 DNA: TGCGCCAGCAGCCCGGGACAGAGGAACACTGAAGCTTTCTTT
D gene: TRBD1
J gene: TRBJ1-1
V gene: TRBV5-1
clone size: -

CDR3 protein: CAIRPGGTGGGEQFF
CDR3 DNA: TGTGCCATCAGACCCGGAGGGACAGGGGGAGGGGAGCAGTTCTTC
D gene: TRBD1
J gene: TRBJ2-1
V gene: TRBV10-3
clone size: -

CDR3 protein: CASSDEPGQGLDTEAFF
CDR3 DNA: TGTGCCAGCAGCGATGAACCGGGACAGGGGCTGGACACTGAAGCTTTCTTT
D gene: TRBD1
J gene: TRBJ1-1
V gene: TRBV9
clone size: -